This TCR beta chain is drawn from a study of PD-1 blockade in classical Hodgkin lymphoma. The method was immunoSEQ multiplex PCR; TCRdb's version includes in-frame clones alone and lacks a portion of them. The repertoire consists of tens of thousands of clones, with 88% occurring once and the leading ten covering about a tenth. There was relapse after autologous stem cell transplantation in every patient, and there was variation in brentuximab vedotin exposure. The clonotype originates from a human donor with classical Hodgkin lymphoma. The sample consisted of peripheral blood mononuclear cells (PBMCs), taken at baseline.

Written as DNA, the CDR3 is TGTGCCAGTAGCGAGGGCAGGAAGAACACTGAAGCTTTCTTT. Its protein product is CASSEGRKNTEAFF. The J gene is TRBJ1-1, the V gene TRBV19; no clear D gene. In germline, CDR1 is LNHDA, CDR2 SQIVND (reference sequence). There are 14 residues in the CDR3. V gave up 6 bases and J gave up 1 base, with 12 bases separating them. Supplemented by reference TRBV19 and TRBJ1-1, the full variable domain reads DGGITQSPKYLFRKEGQNVTLSCEQNLNHDAMYWYRQDPGQGLRLIYYSQIVNDFQKGDIAEGYSVSREKKESFPLTVTSAQKNPTAFYLCASSEGRKNTEAFFGQGTRLTVV.